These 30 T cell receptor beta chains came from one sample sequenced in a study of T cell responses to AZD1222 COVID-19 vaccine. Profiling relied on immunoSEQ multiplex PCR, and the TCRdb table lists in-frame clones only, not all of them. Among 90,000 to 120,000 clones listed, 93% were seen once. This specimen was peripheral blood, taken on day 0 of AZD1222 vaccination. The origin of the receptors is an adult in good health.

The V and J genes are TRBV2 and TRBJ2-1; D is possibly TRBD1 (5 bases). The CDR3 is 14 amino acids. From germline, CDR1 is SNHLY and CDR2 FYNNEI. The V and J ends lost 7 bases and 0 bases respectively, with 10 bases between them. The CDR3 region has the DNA TGTGCCAGCATAAAGGGGAACTCCTACAATGAGCAGTTCTTC. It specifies CASIKGNSYNEQFF.

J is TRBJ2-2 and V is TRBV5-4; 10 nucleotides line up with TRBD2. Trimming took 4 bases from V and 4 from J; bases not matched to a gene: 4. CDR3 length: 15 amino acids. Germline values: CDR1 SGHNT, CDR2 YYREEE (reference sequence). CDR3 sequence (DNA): TGTGCCAGCAGCGTATCTAGCGGGAGCACCGGGGAGCTGTTTTTT. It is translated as CASSVSSGSTGELFF.

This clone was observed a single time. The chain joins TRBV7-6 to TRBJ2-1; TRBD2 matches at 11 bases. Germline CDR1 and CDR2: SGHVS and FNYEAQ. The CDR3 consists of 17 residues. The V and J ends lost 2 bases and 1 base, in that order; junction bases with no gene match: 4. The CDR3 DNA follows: TGTGCCAGCAGCTTACGACTAGCGGGGAATTCCTACAATGAGCAGTTCTTC. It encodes CASSLRLAGNSYNEQFF.

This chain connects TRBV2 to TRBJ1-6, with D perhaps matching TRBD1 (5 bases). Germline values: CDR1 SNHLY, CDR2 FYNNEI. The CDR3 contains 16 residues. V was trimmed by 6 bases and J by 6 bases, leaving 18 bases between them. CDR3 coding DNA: TGTGCCAGCAGCCGGTTGCTGTCGGGGGGTAATTCACCCCTCCACTTT. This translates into CASSRLLSGGNSPLHF.

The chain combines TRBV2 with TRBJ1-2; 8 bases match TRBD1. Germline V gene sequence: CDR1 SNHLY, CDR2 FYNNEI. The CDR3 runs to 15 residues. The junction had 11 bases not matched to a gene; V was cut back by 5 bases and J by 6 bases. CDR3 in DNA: TGTGCCAGCAGTAGGCAGGGGGCGCATGTCGATGGCTACACCTTC. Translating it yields CASSRQGAHVDGYTF.

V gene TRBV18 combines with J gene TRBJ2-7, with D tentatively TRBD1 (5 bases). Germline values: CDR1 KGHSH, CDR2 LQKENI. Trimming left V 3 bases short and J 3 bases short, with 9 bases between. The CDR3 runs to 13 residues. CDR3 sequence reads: CASSPGQVYEQYF. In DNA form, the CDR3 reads TGTGCCAGCTCACCCGGACAAGTCTACGAGCAGTACTTC. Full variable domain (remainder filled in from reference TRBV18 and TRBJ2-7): NAGVMQNPRHLVRRRGQEARLRCSPMKGHSHVYWYRQLPEEGLKFMVYLQKENIIDESGMPKERFSAEFPKEGPSILRIQQVVRGDSAAYFCASSPGQVYEQYFGPGTRLTVT.

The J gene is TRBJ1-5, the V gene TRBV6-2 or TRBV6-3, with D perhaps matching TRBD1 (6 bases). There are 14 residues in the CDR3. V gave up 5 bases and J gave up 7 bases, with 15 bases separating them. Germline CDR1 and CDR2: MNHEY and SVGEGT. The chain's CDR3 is CASSPQGRVQPQHF. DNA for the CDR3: TGTGCCAGCAGTCCACAGGGAAGAGTCCAGCCCCAGCATTTT.

In DNA, the CDR3 is TGTGCCAGCAGCCCGTGGAACACTGAAGCTTTCTTT. Translation: CASSPWNTEAFF. The gene calls are TRBV11-2 and TRBJ1-1; no clear D gene. Germline CDR1 and CDR2: SGHAT and FQNNGV. The CDR3 consists of 12 residues. Trimming pared 5 bases from V and 1 base from J, leaving 5 bases between.

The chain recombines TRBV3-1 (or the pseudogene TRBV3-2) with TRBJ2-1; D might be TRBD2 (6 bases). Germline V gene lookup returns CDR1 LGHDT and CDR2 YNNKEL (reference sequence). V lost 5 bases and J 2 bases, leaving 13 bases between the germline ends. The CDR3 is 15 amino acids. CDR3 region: CASSSGLNPYNEQFF. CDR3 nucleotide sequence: TGTGCCAGCAGCTCGGGACTGAACCCCTACAATGAGCAGTTCTTC.

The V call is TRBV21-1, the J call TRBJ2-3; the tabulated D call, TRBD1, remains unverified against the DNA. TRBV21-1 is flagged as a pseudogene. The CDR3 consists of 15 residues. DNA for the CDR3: TGTGCCAGCAGCAAAGCCCGCATCAGGGTAGATACGCAGTATTTT. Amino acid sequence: CASSKARIRVDTQYF.

This CDR3 is CASSFERGRGEQYF. The DNA for the CDR3 is TGTGCCAGCAGCTTTGAGCGGGGCCGGGGCGAGCAGTACTTC. This chain uses TRBV7-2 with TRBJ2-7; 7 bases line up with TRBD2. The germline V gene has CDR1 SGHTA and CDR2 FQGNSA. This CDR3 has 14 residues. Germline trimming cut 3 bases from V and 6 bases from J; bases unmatched to any gene: 8. The full variable domain, with the rest looked up from reference TRBV7-2 and TRBJ2-7, is GAGVSQSPSNKVTEKGKDVELRCDPISGHTALYWYRQSLGQGLEFLIYFQGNSAPDKSGLPSDRFSAERTGGSVSTLTIQRTQQEDSAVYLCASSFERGRGEQYFGPGTRLTVT.

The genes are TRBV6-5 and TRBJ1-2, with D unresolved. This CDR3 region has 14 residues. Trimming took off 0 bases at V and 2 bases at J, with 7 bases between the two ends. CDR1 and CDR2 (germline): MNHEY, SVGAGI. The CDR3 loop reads CASSYSPANYGYTF. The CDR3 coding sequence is TGTGCCAGCAGTTACTCGCCAGCGAACTATGGCTACACCTTC.

The CDR3: CASSSGGGTEAFF. DNA of the CDR3: TGTGCCAGCAGCTCAGGGGGGGGTACTGAAGCTTTCTTT. V and J are TRBV5-8 and TRBJ1-1, with 7 bases identical to TRBD1. V lost 3 bases, J lost 5 bases, and 4 bases stayed unmatched. CDR3 length: 13 residues. Germline V gene lookup returns CDR1 SGHTS and CDR2 YDEGEE.

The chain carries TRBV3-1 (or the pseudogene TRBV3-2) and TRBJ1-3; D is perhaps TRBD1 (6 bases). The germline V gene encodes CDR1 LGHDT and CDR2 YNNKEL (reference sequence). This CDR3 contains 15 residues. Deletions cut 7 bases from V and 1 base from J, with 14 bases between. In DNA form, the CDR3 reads TGTGCCAGCACCCGGGACACAACTTCTGGAAACACCATATATTTT. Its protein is CASTRDTTSGNTIYF.

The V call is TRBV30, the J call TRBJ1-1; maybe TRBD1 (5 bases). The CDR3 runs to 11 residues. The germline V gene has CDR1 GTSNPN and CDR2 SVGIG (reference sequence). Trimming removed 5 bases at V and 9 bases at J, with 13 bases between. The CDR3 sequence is CAWRRARKAFF. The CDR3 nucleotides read TGTGCCTGGCGCAGGGCGAGGAAAGCTTTCTTT.

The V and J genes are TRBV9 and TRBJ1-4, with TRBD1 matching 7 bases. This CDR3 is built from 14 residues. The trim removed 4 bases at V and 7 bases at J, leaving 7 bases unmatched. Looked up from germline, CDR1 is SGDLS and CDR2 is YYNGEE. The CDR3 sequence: CASSYSGGGEKLFF. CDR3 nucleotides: TGTGCCAGCAGCTACTCAGGGGGAGGTGAAAAACTGTTTTTT.

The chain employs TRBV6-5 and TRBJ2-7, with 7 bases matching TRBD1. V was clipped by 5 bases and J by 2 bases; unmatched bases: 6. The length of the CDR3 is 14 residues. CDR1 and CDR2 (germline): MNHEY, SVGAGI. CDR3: CASSRGQAPYEQYF. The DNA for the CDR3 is TGTGCCAGCAGTAGAGGACAGGCGCCCTACGAGCAGTACTTC.

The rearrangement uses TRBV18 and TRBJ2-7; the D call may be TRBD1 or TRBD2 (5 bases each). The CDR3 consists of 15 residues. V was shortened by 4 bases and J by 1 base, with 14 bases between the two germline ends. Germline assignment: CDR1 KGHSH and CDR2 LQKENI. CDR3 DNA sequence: TGTGCCAGCTCACGGTGGGGACCCCAATCCTACGAGCAGTACTTC. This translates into CASSRWGPQSYEQYF.

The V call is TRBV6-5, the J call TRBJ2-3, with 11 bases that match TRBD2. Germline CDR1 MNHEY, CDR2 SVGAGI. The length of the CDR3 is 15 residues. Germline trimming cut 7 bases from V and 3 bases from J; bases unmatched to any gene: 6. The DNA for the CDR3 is TGTGCCAGCACCAAGGGACTAGCGGATACAGATACGCAGTATTTT. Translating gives CASTKGLADTDTQYF.

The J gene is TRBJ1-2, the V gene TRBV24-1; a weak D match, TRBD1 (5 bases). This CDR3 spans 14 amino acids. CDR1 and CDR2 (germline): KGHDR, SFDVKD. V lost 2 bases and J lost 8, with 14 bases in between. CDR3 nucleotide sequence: TGTGCCACCAGTGATTATCAACAGGTTGAAGGCTACACCTTC. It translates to CATSDYQQVEGYTF.

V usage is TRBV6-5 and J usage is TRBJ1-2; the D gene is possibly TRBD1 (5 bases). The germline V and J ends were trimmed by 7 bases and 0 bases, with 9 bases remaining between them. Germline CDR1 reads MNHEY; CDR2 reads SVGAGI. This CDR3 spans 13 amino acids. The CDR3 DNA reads TGTGCCAGCAACGGGGGGGCTAACTATGGCTACACCTTC. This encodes CASNGGANYGYTF.

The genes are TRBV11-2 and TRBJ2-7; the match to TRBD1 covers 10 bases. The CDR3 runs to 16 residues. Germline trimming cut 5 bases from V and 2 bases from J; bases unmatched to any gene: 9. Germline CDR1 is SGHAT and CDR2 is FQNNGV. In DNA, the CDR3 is TGTGCCAGCAGCACCCGGGACAGGGGACCCACCTACGAGCAGTACTTC. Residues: CASSTRDRGPTYEQYF.

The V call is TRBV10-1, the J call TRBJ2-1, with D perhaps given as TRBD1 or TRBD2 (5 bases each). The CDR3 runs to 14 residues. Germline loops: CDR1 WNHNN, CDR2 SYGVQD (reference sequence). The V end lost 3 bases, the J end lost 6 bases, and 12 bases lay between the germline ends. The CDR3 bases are TGCGCCAGCAGTGAACGGGACCCCATCAATGAGCAGTTCTTC. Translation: CASSERDPINEQFF.

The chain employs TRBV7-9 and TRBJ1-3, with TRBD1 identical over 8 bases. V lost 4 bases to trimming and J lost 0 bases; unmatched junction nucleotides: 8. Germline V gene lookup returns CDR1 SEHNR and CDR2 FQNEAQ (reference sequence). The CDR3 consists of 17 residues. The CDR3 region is CASSSVTGDPSGNTIYF. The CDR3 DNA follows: TGTGCCAGCAGCTCTGTGACAGGGGACCCCTCTGGAAACACCATATATTTT.

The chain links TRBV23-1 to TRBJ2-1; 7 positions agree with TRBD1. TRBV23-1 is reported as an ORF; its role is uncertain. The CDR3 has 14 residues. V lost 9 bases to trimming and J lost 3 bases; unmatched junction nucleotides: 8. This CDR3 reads CARLQGVNYNEQFF. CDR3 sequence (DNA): TGCGCCAGGTTGCAGGGGGTCAACTACAATGAGCAGTTCTTC.

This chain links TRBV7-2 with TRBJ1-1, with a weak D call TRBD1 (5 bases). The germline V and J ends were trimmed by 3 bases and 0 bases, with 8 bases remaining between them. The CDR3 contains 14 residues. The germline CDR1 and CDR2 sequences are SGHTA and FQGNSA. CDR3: CASSFGHLNTEAFF. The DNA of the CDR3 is TGTGCCAGCAGCTTCGGACACTTGAACACTGAAGCTTTCTTT.

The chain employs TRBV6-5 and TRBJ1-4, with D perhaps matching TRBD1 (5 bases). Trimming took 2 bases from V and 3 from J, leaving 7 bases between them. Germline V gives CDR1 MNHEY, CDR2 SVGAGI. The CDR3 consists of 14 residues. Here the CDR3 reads CASSYGGANEKLFF. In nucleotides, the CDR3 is TGTGCCAGCAGTTACGGGGGGGCTAATGAAAAACTGTTTTTT.

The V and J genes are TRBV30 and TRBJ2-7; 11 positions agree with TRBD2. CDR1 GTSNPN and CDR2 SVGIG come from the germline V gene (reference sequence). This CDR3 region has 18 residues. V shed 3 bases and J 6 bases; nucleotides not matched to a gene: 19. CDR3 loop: CAWRTRPGASGRRIEQYF. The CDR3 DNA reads TGTGCCTGGAGGACGCGACCCGGGGCTAGCGGGAGGCGTATCGAGCAGTACTTC.

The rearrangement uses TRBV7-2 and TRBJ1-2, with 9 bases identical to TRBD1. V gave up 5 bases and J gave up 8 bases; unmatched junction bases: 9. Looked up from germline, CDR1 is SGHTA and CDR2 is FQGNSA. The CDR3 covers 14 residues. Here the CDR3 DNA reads TGTGCCAGCAGCCGCCGGGACAGGGTCTCCGGCTACACCTTC. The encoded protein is CASSRRDRVSGYTF.

The CDR3 reads CASRPGQGRRAQHF. CDR3 DNA sequence: TGTGCCAGCAGACCGGGACAGGGTCGTAGAGCCCAGCATTTT. J is TRBJ1-5 and V is TRBV6-5; 9 bases are shared with TRBD1. The CDR3 is 14 amino acids. Germline-derived CDR1 and CDR2 are MNHEY and SVGAGI. Trimming at V came to 6 bases and at J to 11 bases, leaving 11 bases not matched to a gene.